The rows below give T cell receptor beta chains drawn from one sample of a study of T cell responses to AZD1222 COVID-19 vaccine. Some clones are missing from TCRdb's copy, which holds only in-frame ones; the method was immunoSEQ multiplex PCR. The table shows about 70,000 clones, with 85% occurring only once. Source: peripheral blood, taken on day 0 of AZD1222 vaccination. The receptors were gathered from an adult in good health. Both conserved end residues are part of each CDR3. Each record gives: J gene, V gene, clone size, CDR3 protein. Clone size, where shown, is once, few, many, or a class for clones that have expanded.

TRBJ1-2,TRBV11-2,-,CASSTRQGLGGGYTF
TRBJ2-2,TRBV6-6,-,CATSRDRATGELFF
TRBJ2-1,TRBV2,-,CASSEGTSGRAYNEQFF
TRBJ2-7,TRBV6-1,-,CARPRGGVIYEQYF
TRBJ2-2,TRBV10-3,-,CAISETQLGAGELFF
TRBJ1-1,TRBV5-5,few,CASSLRRDLLMNTEAFF
TRBJ2-7,TRBV27,-,CATQGPVDEQYF
TRBJ1-1,TRBV10-3,-,CAISEEMNTEAFF
TRBJ2-3,TRBV4-1,-,CASSQIGLAGYPDTQYF
TRBJ1-2,TRBV12-5,-,CASGLDRDVNYGYTF
TRBJ2-5,TRBV10-3,once,CAISLLADHQETQYF
TRBJ2-5,TRBV6-5,-,CASNWASGKETQYF
TRBJ2-1,TRBV21-1,-,CASSPPWTSGSPRSEQFF
TRBJ1-3,TRBV4-2,-,CASSQDLAVLGGLSSGNTIYF
TRBJ1-3,TRBV4-1,-,CASSDIGVRVTGNTIYF
TRBJ2-3,TRBV5-5,-,CASSDTTDTQYF
TRBJ2-7,TRBV30,-,CAWAASFLTYEQYF
TRBJ2-7,TRBV6-1,once,CASSEYRGEQYF
TRBJ1-5,TRBV1,few,CTRNRGNQPQHF
TRBJ1-1,TRBV5-1,-,CASSFQGATDTEAFF
TRBJ2-2,TRBV4-2,-,CASSQGLLSNTGELFF
TRBJ2-3,TRBV10-2,-,CASSEAGTSTHTQYF
TRBJ1-1,TRBV6-5,-,CASKQGSRGTEAFF
TRBJ1-1,TRBV6-5,-,CASTNPGGGTEAFF
TRBJ1-1,TRBV14,-,CASSQEISGVNTEAFF
TRBJ2-2,TRBV5-1,-,CASSLRQGNTGELFF
TRBJ2-7,TRBV7-3,few,CASSQGQVAEQYF
TRBJ2-6,TRBV30,-,CAWSFNHGGANVLTF
TRBJ1-1,TRBV18,-,CASSPVRYPNTEAFF
TRBJ1-1,TRBV5-1,-,CASSPADYPSEAFF
TRBJ2-6,TRBV14,-,CASSPLLGSLPSGANVLTF
TRBJ2-6,TRBV11-3,-,CASSLERGGANVLTF
TRBJ1-2,TRBV5-1,-,CASSLGGEWNGYTF
TRBJ2-7,TRBV7-9,many,CASSFGGNTPYEQYF
TRBJ2-1,TRBV5-1,once,CASTYGTGLGGRSYNEQFF
TRBJ2-1,TRBV4-2,-,CASSPDLAEYNEQFF
TRBJ1-5,TRBV10-2,once,CASSSWDLNQPQHF
TRBJ1-5,TRBV6-5,-,CASRRVRNQPQHF
TRBJ2-2,TRBV11-3,-,CASSRSGNVRANTGELFF
TRBJ1-2,TRBV9,-,CASSVVPPKGGYTF
TRBJ2-3,TRBV14,-,CASSQEHLLGDTQYF
TRBJ1-4,TRBV4-1,-,CASSQDRDRGTELFF
TRBJ1-5,TRBV6-5,-,CASKESLSNQPQHF
TRBJ1-1,TRBV11-2,once,CASSSKGQVWGTEAFF
TRBJ1-1,TRBV6-5,-,CASKQGRNTEAFF
TRBJ2-5,TRBV6-5,-,CASKEGMEETQYF
TRBJ1-3,TRBV18,once,CASSPRVSGDGGNTIYF
TRBJ1-5,TRBV2,few,CASSEWVWGEDQPQHF
TRBJ2-7,TRBV7-2,-,CASSLAARGIYEQYF
TRBJ2-7,TRBV28,-,CASSFREYEQYF
TRBJ2-1,TRBV5-1,-,CASSLTRRVNNEQFF
TRBJ2-2,TRBV19,-,CASSRGLNTGELFF
TRBJ1-5,TRBV19,-,CATMPTGRNQPQHF
TRBJ1-1,TRBV6-5,once,CASRVRTEAFF